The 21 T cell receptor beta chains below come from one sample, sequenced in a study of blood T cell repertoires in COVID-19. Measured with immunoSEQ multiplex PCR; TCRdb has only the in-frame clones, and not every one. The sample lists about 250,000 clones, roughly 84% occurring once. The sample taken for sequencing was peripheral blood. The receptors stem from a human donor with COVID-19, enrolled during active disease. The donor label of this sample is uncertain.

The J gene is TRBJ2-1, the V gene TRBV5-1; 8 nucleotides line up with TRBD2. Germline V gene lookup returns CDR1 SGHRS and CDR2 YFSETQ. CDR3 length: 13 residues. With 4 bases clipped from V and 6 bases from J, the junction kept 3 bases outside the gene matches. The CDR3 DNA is TGCGCCAGCAGCCAGCGGGAGAGCAATGAGCAGTTCTTC. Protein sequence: CASSQRESNEQFF.

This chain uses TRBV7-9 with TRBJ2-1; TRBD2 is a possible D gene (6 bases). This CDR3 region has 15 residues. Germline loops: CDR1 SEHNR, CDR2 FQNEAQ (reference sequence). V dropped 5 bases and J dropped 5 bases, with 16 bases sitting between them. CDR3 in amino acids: CASSPQSGYNNEQFF. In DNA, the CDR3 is TGTGCCAGCAGCCCCCAAAGCGGGTACAACAATGAGCAGTTCTTC.

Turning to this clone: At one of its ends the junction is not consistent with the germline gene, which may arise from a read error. CDR3 protein: CARTGGTFRNAEAFF. DNA of the CDR3: TGTGCCAGGACAGGGGGCACCTTTCGGAACGCTGAAGCTTTCTTT. The chain couples TRBV28 to TRBJ1-1; TRBD1 matches at 10 bases. The CDR3 contains 15 residues. The germline V gene encodes CDR1 MDHEN and CDR2 SYDVKM.

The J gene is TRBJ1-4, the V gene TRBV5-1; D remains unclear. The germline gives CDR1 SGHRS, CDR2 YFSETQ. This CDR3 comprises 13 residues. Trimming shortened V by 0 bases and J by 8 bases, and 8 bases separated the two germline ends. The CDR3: CASSLAFSEKLFF. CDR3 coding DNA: TGCGCCAGCAGCTTGGCCTTCTCGGAAAAACTGTTTTTT.

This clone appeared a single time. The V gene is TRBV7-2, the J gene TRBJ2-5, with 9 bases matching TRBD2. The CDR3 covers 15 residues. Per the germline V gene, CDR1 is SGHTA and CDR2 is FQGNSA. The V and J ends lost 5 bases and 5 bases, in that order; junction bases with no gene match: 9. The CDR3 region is CASSDSSGTLETQYF. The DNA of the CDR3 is TGTGCCAGCAGCGATTCTAGCGGGACGCTGGAGACCCAGTACTTC.

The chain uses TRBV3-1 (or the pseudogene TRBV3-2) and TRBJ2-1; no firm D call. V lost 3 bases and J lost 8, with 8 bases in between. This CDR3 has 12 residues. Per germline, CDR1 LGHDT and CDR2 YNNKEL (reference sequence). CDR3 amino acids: CASSQQAYEQFF. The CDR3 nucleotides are TGTGCCAGCAGCCAGCAAGCCTATGAGCAGTTCTTC.

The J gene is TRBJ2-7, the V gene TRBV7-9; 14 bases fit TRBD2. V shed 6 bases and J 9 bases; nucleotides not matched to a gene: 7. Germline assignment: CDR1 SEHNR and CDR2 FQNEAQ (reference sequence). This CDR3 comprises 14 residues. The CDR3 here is CASRPGTSGSAQYF. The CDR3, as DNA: TGTGCCAGCAGGCCCGGGACTAGCGGGAGCGCGCAGTACTTC.

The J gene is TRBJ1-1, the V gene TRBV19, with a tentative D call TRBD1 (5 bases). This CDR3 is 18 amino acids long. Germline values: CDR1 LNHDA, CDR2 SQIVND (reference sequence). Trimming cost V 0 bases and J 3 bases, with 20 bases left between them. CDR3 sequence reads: CASSIDNTGGKGDTEAFF. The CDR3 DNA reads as TGTGCCAGTAGTATAGATAATACGGGGGGAAAAGGAGACACTGAAGCTTTCTTT.

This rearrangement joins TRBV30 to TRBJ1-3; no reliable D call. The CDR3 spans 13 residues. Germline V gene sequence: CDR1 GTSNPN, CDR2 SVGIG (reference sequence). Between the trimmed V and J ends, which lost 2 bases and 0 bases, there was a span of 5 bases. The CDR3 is CAWSPYSGNTIYF. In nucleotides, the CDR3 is TGTGCCTGGAGTCCCTACTCTGGAAACACCATATATTTT.

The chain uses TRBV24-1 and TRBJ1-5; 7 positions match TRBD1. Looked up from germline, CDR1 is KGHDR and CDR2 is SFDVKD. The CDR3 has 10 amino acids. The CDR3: CAPGGQPQHF. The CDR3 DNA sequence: TGTGCACCAGGGGGTCAGCCCCAGCATTTT.

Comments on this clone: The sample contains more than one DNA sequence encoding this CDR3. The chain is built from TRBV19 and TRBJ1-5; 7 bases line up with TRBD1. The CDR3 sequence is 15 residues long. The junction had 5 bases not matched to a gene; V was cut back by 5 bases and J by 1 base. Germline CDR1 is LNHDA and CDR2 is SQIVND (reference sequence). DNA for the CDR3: TGTGCCAGTAGTTCTCGACAGGGAAGCAATCAGCCCCAGCATTTT. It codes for CASSSRQGSNQPQHF.

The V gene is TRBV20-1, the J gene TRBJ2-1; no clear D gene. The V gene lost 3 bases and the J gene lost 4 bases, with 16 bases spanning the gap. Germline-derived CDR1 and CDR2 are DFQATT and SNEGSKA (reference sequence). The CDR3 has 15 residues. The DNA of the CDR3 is TGCAGTGCTAGTCTACCCCCGACTCCATACAATGAGCAGTTCTTC. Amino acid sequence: CSASLPPTPYNEQFF.

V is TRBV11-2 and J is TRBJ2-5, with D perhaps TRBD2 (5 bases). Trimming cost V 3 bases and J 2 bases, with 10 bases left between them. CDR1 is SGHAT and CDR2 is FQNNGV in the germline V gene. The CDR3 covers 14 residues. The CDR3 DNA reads TGTGCCAGCAGCTTTAATAGCGTACAAGAGACCCAGTACTTC. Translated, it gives CASSFNSVQETQYF.

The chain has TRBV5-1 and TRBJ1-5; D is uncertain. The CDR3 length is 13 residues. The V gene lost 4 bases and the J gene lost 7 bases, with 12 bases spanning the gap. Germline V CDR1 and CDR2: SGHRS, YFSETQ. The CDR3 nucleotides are TGCGCCAGCAGCCTCTACTTGTTCCAGCCCCAGCATTTT. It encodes CASSLYLFQPQHF.

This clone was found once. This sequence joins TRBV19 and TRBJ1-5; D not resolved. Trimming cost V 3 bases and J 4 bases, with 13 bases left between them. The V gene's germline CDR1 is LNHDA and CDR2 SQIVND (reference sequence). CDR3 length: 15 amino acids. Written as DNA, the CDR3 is TGTGCCAGTAGTATCGTACAGCTACCTAATCAGCCCCAGCATTTT. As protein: CASSIVQLPNQPQHF.

CDR3 bases: TGTGCCAGCAGTTTAACGACAGGTTTCTCCTACGAGCAGTACTTC. Amino acid sequence: CASSLTTGFSYEQYF. The chain employs TRBV28 and TRBJ2-7; perhaps TRBD1 as D (6 bases). Trimming stripped 2 bases from V and 0 bases from J, with 11 bases between. Germline lookup yields CDR1 MDHEN and CDR2 SYDVKM. The CDR3 has 15 residues.

CDR3 residues: CASSLVGRADSNQPQHF. CDR3 bases: TGTGCCAGCAGTCTCGTAGGGAGGGCCGATAGCAATCAGCCCCAGCATTTT. The chain couples TRBV6-6 to TRBJ1-5, with D hard to call. With 5 bases removed from V and 0 bases from J, the gap between germline ends came to 17 bases. The CDR3 runs 17 residues. CDR1 and CDR2 from the germline V gene are MNHNY and SVGAGI (reference sequence).

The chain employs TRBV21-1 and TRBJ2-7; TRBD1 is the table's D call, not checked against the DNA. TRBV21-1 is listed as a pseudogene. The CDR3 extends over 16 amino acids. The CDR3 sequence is CASSSLDRRASYEQYF. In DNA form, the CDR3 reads TGTGCCAGCAGCAGTTTAGACAGGCGCGCTTCCTACGAGCAGTACTTC.

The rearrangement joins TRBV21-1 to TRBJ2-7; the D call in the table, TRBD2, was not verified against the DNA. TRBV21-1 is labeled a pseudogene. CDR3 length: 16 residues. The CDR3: CASTLWGGSGIYEQYF. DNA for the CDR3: TGTGCCAGCACCCTATGGGGCGGGAGTGGGATCTACGAGCAGTACTTC.

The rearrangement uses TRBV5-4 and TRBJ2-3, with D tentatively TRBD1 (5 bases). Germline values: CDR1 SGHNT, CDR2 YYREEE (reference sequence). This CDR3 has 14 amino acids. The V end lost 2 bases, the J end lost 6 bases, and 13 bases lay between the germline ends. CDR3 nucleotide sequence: TGTGCCAGCAGCTTATATGGGGCTTCGGATACGCAGTATTTT. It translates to CASSLYGASDTQYF.

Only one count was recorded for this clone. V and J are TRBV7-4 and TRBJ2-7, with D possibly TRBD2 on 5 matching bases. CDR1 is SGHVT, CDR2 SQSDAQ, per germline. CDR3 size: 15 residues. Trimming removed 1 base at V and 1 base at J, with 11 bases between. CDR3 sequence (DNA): TGTGCCAGCAGCTTAGGGAGGCGTGCTTCCTACGAGCAGTACTTC. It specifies CASSLGRRASYEQYF.